This is a list of T cell receptor beta chains from one sample in a study of shared clonotypes between healthy human individuals. Assay used: immunoSEQ multiplex PCR; TCRdb lists only in-frame clones, some missing. The table records roughly 2.1 million clones, 85% to 95% of them present only once. Sequencing was performed on naive CD8+ T cells from PBMCs. These TCRs come from a man aged 18 to 29 in good health. Some clones in this sample may be carry-over from other donors' samples. CDR3s include the opening cysteine and the closing phenylalanine or tryptophan. Fields, in order: D gene, J gene, clone size, V gene, CDR3 DNA, CDR3 protein. D genes are given only for firm matches. Only some rows state a clone size, as once, few, many or a class for expanded clones.

>-|TRBJ2-7|-|TRBV6-6
TGTGCCACCTCAATCTTGAAGTACGAGCAGTACTTC
CATSILKYEQYF
>TRBD2|TRBJ2-1|-|TRBV5-1
TGCGCCAGCAGCTTGACGCAGCGGGAGGTCACCTACAATGAGCAGTTCTTC
CASSLTQREVTYNEQFF
>TRBD1|TRBJ1-1|once|TRBV28
TGTGCCAGCAGTAACTCCAGGGGGCGCCTGAACACTGAAGCTTTCTTT
CASSNSRGRLNTEAFF
>-|TRBJ2-3|-|TRBV28
TGTGCCAGCACCGGTGGGACGGAGGGAACAGATACGCAGTATTTT
CASTGGTEGTDTQYF
>TRBD1|TRBJ2-2|-|TRBV29-1
TGCAGCGTTGGGGACAGCCCTTACACCGGGGAGCTGTTTTTT
CSVGDSPYTGELFF
>TRBD1|TRBJ1-5|-|TRBV28
TGTGCCAGCAGCCATCAGGGACAGGGGGATCAGCCCCAGCATTTT
CASSHQGQGDQPQHF
>TRBD2|TRBJ2-7|-|TRBV5-8
TGTGCCAGCCCGCTGGTATGGCTAGCGGACTCCTACGAGCAGTACTTC
CASPLVWLADSYEQYF
>-|TRBJ2-7|-|TRBV6-1
TGTGCCAGCTGTCGCCCCTCGATTCCCTCCTACGAGCAGTACTTC
CASCRPSIPSYEQYF
>TRBD2|TRBJ2-1|-|TRBV4-1
TGCGCCAGCAGCCAAATCTCCGGGACTAGCTCTACCTCCTACAATGAGCAGTTCTTC
CASSQISGTSSTSYNEQFF
>-|TRBJ1-1|few|TRBV7-9
TGTGCCAGCAGCTTAGCCCAGGATGGCGCTGAAGCTTTCTTT
CASSLAQDGAEAFF
>TRBD1|TRBJ1-4|-|TRBV5-6
TGTGCCAGCAGTTTCGGAACAGGGGGCGGTGAAAAACTGTTTTTT
CASSFGTGGGEKLFF
>-|TRBJ1-2|-|TRBV19
TGTGCCAGTAGCCTCGGCCCGGGGGGGAGTGGCTACACCTTC
CASSLGPGGSGYTF
>-|TRBJ2-3|-|TRBV4-1
TGCGCCAGCAGCCTAAGGACTACCGACACAGATACGCAGTATTTT
CASSLRTTDTDTQYF
>TRBD2|TRBJ2-1|-|TRBV28
TGTGCCAGCACAACAGCTAGCGGGGGGAACAATGAGCAGTTCTTC
CASTTASGGNNEQFF
>-|TRBJ1-1|-|TRBV9
TGTGCCAGCAGCGTACGAGCCATCGGGGGGACTGAAGCTTTCTTT
CASSVRAIGGTEAFF
>-|TRBJ2-2|-|TRBV2
TGTGCCAGCAGTGCCCGACAGGATCCAGCCGGGGAGCTGTTTTTT
CASSARQDPAGELFF
>TRBD1|TRBJ2-1|-|TRBV9
TGTGCCAGCACAGGGGGATCCAATGAGCAGTTCTTC
CASTGGSNEQFF
>-|TRBJ2-1|-|TRBV11-2
TGTGCCAGCAGCCTGGGTCTAGGGAATGAGCAGTTCTTC
CASSLGLGNEQFF